This T cell receptor beta chain was found in a study of persistence of HIV-infected CD4 T cells. General study results and limits: Compared with CD3/CD28-stimulated cells, CMV- and Gag-responding cells showed lower TCRbeta richness.

An overlapping HIV-1 Gag peptide pool stimulated these cells at 1 ug/peptide/mL. CD40L-negative CD69-negative CD45RO-high memory CD4+ T cells were sorted as populations depleted of antigen-responding cells. Anti-CD28/CD49d costimulation, CD40-blocking antibody and enfuvirtide were given to CD8-depleted PBMCs for about 18 hours. The CDR3 is 17 residues long. CDR1 and CDR2 (germline): MGHDK, SYGVNS. Unmatched junction bases numbered 12, after V lost 1 base and J lost 6 bases. Points on this clone: Its cognate antigen is unknown.

Sequencing used immunoSEQ version 4 in survey mode. Genomic DNA was diluted to about 9.4 ng/uL, up to about 1 ug per sample. Sequenced by immunoSEQ multiplex PCR; TCRdb stores in-frame clones only, minus some. The sample yields approximately 36,000 clones, more than 70% seen once. This chain joins TRBV25-1 and TRBJ2-7; 10 bases fit TRBD2. This sample comprised cultured CD4+ T cells from PBMCs, obtained from a patient who received antiretroviral therapy. The receptor comes from an adult with HIV. The donor label of this sample is uncertain. The CDR3 nucleotides are TGTGCCAGCAGTGAATTTGGTCTAGCGGGGGTTATGGGCGAGCAGTACTTC. Translation gives CASSEFGLAGVMGEQYF.